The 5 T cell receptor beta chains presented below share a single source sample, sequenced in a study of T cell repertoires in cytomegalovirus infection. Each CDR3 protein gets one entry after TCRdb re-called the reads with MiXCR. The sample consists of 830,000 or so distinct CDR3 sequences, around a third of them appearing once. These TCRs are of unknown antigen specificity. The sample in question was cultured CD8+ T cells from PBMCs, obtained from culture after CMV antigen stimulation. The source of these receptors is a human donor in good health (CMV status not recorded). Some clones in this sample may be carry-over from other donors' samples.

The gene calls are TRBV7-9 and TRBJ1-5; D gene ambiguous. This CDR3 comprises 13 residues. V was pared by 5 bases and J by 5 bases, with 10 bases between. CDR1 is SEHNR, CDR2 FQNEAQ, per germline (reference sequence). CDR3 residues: CASSKAFHQPQHF. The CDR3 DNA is TGTGCCAGCAGCAAGGCTTTTCATCAGCCCCAGCATTTT.

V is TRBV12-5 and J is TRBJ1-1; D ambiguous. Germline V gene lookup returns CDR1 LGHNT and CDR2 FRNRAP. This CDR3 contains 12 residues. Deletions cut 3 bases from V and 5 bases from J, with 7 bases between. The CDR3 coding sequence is TGTGCTAGTGGTTTAGATACGACTGAAGCTTTCTTT. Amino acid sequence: CASGLDTTEAFF.

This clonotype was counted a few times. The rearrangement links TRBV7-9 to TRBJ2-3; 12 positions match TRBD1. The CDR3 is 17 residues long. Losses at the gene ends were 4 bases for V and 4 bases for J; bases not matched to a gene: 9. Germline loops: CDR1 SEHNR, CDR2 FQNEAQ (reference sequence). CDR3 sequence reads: CASSSRRDRGRADTQYF. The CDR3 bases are TGTGCCAGCAGCTCGCGCCGGGACAGGGGGCGAGCAGATACGCAGTATTTT.

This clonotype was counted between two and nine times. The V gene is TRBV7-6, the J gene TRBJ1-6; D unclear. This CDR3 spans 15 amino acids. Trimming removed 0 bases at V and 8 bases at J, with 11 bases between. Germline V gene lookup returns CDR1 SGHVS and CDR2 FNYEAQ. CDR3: CASSLAGDRDSPLHF. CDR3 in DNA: TGTGCCAGCAGCTTAGCCGGGGATAGGGATTCACCCCTCCACTTT.

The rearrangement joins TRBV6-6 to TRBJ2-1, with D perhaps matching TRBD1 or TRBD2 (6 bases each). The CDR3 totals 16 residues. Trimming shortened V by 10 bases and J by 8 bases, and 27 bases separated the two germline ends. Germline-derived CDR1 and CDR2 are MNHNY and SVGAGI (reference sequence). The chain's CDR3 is CATCSSLDSGGDEQFF. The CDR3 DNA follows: TGTGCCACATGTTCCTCTCTGGACAGTGGAGGGGATGAGCAGTTCTTC.